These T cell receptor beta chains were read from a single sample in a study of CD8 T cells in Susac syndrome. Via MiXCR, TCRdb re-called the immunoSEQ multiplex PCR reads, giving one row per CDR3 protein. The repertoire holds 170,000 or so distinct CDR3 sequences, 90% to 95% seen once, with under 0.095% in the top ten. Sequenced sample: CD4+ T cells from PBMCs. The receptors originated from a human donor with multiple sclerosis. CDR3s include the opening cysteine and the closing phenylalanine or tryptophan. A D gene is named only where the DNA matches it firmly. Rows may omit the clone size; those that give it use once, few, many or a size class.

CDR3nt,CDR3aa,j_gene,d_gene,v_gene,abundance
TGCGCCAGCAGCTTGCAGACAGGGTGGTCCTACGAGCAGTACTTC,CASSLQTGWSYEQYF,TRBJ2-7,TRBD1,TRBV5-1,.
TGTGCCACGGCCTCGACAGGGGGCGAATTCTACAATGAGCAGTTCTTC,CATASTGGEFYNEQFF,TRBJ2-1,TRBD1,TRBV24-1,.
TGTGCCAGCAGCGTAGCTGGGGGGGATGGGTATGGCTACACCTTC,CASSVAGGDGYGYTF,TRBJ1-2,.,TRBV9,.
TGTGCCAGCAAACCTAGCGGGAGGGATATGCAGACCCAGTACTTC,CASKPSGRDMQTQYF,TRBJ2-5,TRBD2,TRBV19,.
TGTGCCAGCAGTTCCCCCGGACGGGAGCCCTACAATGAGCAGTTCTTC,CASSSPGREPYNEQFF,TRBJ2-1,.,TRBV28,.
TGTGCCACCAGTGGGCAGAATAGCAATCAGCCCCAGCATTTT,CATSGQNSNQPQHF,TRBJ1-5,.,TRBV24-1,.
TGTGCCTTGAACCGGGGGGGAGATACGCAGTATTTT,CALNRGGDTQYF,TRBJ2-3,TRBD2,TRBV30,once
TGCGCCAGCAGCCAAGATTTAGGGCTGAAGCTCGCAACTAATGAAAAACTGTTTTTT,CASSQDLGLKLATNEKLFF,TRBJ1-4,.,TRBV4-1,.
TGTGCCAGCAGCCGGAGTAATGAAAAACTGTTTTTT,CASSRSNEKLFF,TRBJ1-4,.,TRBV12-3/TRBV12-4,.
TGTGCCAGCAGTTTGAGGTTCGGGAGTTGGGTCTTC,CASSLRFGSWVF,TRBJ2-1,.,TRBV28,.
TGTGCCAGCAGTTTATCCGAATATAATACGCAGTATTTT,CASSLSEYNTQYF,TRBJ2-3,.,TRBV6-5,few
TGTGCCTGGAGTGTAGGTGGTGGGGCCTACGAGCAGTACTTC,CAWSVGGGAYEQYF,TRBJ2-7,.,TRBV30,.
TGCAGTGCTGGGACTAGCGGGGGCAACCAAGAGACCCAGTACTTC,CSAGTSGGNQETQYF,TRBJ2-5,TRBD2,TRBV20-1,.
TGTGCCAGCAGCTTAGTACCCAGCGGGGGACCTCGCGATAGTGAGCAGTTCTTC,CASSLVPSGGPRDSEQFF,TRBJ2-1,TRBD2,TRBV7-2,.
TGTGCCATCAGCATAGGACTAGCGGGCTACAATGAGCAGTTCTTC,CAISIGLAGYNEQFF,TRBJ2-1,TRBD2,TRBV10-3,.
TGCAGTGCTAGATATTTAGGCTACACCTTC,CSARYLGYTF,TRBJ1-2,.,TRBV20-1,few